The 30 T cell receptor beta chains below come from one sample, sequenced in a study of cytomegalovirus exposure and HLA in healthy donors. The PCR contained 60 Vbeta and 13 Jbeta primers. The data were produced by immunoSEQ multiplex PCR, yet TCRdb's version contains in-frame clones alone and is incomplete. This table has about 120,000 clones, roughly 72% appearing once. Sequenced sample: PBMCs. These receptors originate from a man aged 40-55 years in good health and CMV-seropositive.

The J gene is TRBJ1-6, the V gene TRBV28; 9 bases align to TRBD1. V lost 6 bases, J lost 6 bases, and 6 bases stayed unmatched. Germline V CDR1 and CDR2: MDHEN, SYDVKM. This CDR3 is 15 amino acids long. This CDR3 reads CASRTQGAGNSPLHF. The CDR3 bases are TGTGCCAGCAGAACACAGGGGGCGGGTAATTCACCCCTCCACTTT.

The rearrangement joins TRBV12-5 to TRBJ2-3; maybe TRBD2 (6 bases). The V gene's germline CDR1 is LGHNT and CDR2 FRNRAP. Trimming removed 7 bases at V and 6 bases at J, with 17 bases between. This CDR3 has 14 residues. CDR3 region: CASALGTSRDTQYF. DNA for the CDR3: TGTGCTAGTGCCCTCGGGACTTCGAGGGATACGCAGTATTTT.

V is TRBV5-1 and J is TRBJ2-7; 7 bases map to TRBD2. Germline CDR1 and CDR2: SGHRS and YFSETQ. The CDR3 extends over 15 amino acids. The V and J ends lost 4 bases and 4 bases, in that order; junction bases with no gene match: 11. The CDR3 here is CASSPGGGVGYEQYF. The CDR3 nucleotides are TGCGCCAGCAGCCCGGGGGGAGGAGTCGGTTACGAGCAGTACTTC.

The chain links TRBV4-1 to TRBJ2-7, with 8 positions matching TRBD2. The ends lost 4 bases at V and 5 bases at J; junction bases unmatched: 7. CDR1 and CDR2 (germline): MGHRA, YSYEKL. The CDR3 runs 14 residues. The DNA of the CDR3 is TGCGCCAGCAGCCCCCCGGTTAGCGGGAACGAGCAGTACTTC. It codes for CASSPPVSGNEQYF.

The CDR3 DNA reads as TGTGCCAGCAGCGTAACGAGCGGGGGGTACGATACGCAGTATTTT. It is translated as CASSVTSGGYDTQYF. The V gene is TRBV9, the J gene TRBJ2-3; 9 nucleotides agree with TRBD2. Germline V gene data show CDR1 as SGDLS and CDR2 as YYNGEE. The V segment lost 1 base and the J segment 6 bases; nucleotides outside the gene matches: 6. This CDR3 contains 15 residues.

The V and J genes are TRBV5-6 and TRBJ2-6; D ambiguous. In germline, CDR1 is SGHDT, CDR2 YYEEEE. The V end was cut by 4 bases, the J end by 0 bases, with 8 bases between. This CDR3 has 15 residues. Here the CDR3 reads CASSPAGSGANVLTF. For the CDR3, the DNA is TGTGCCAGCAGCCCGGCAGGCTCTGGGGCCAACGTCCTGACTTTC.

This chain uses TRBV29-1 with TRBJ2-3, with TRBD2 matching 7 bases. Trimming removed 3 bases from V and 6 bases from J; junction bases left unmatched: 3. There are 12 residues in the CDR3. Germline V gene sequence: CDR1 SQVTM, CDR2 ANQGSEA. The CDR3 nucleotides read TGCAGCGTTGACGGGGGAGGGGATACGCAGTATTTT. It yields the protein CSVDGGGDTQYF.

The chain employs TRBV6-5 and TRBJ2-1, with TRBD1 as a possible D gene (6 bases). Looked up from germline, CDR1 is MNHEY and CDR2 is SVGAGI. V was pared by 9 bases and J by 8 bases, with 23 bases between. CDR3 length: 15 amino acids. The CDR3 loop is CASFPEVRGGHEQFF. CDR3 DNA: TGTGCCAGTTTTCCGGAGGTCAGGGGCGGACATGAGCAGTTCTTC.

This clone appeared once. The chain is built from TRBV6-4 and TRBJ2-1, with 8 bases that match TRBD2. This CDR3 has 14 amino acids. Germline lookup yields CDR1 MRHNA and CDR2 SNTAGT. The V gene end was trimmed by 5 bases and the J gene end by 7 bases; junction bases not matched to a gene: 7. CDR3 coding DNA: TGTGCCAGCAGTTCCAGCGGGGGTTTGAATGAGCAGTTCTTC. Residues: CASSSSGGLNEQFF.

The genes are TRBV28 and TRBJ2-7; D gene uncertain. CDR1 is MDHEN, CDR2 SYDVKM, per germline. Trimming left V 7 bases short and J 0 bases short, with 13 bases between. This CDR3 spans 14 amino acids. This CDR3 reads CASISVESSYEQYF. The CDR3 DNA sequence: TGTGCCAGCATCTCCGTGGAGAGCTCCTACGAGCAGTACTTC.

The CDR3: CSGGGTLSYNEQFF. As DNA, the CDR3 is TGCAGCGGGGGGGGGACACTCTCCTACAATGAGCAGTTCTTC. The chain couples TRBV29-1 to TRBJ2-1; D might be TRBD2 (7 bases). The germline V gene has CDR1 SQVTM and CDR2 ANQGSEA. V was trimmed by 7 bases and J by 0 bases, leaving 13 bases between them. CDR3 length: 14 residues.

This clone was found once. V and J are TRBV5-1 and TRBJ1-1; a possible D gene is TRBD1 (5 bases). Trimming pared 2 bases from V and 7 bases from J, leaving 12 bases between. This CDR3 region has 13 residues. CDR1 and CDR2 from the germline V gene are SGHRS and YFSETQ. The CDR3 loop is CASSFGGGSEAFF. The CDR3 DNA reads as TGCGCCAGCAGCTTTGGGGGGGGGAGTGAAGCTTTCTTT.

The J gene is TRBJ2-3, the V gene TRBV10-2; 10 nucleotides agree with TRBD2. Germline CDR1 WSHSY, CDR2 SAAADI. V gave up 0 bases and J gave up 5 bases; unmatched junction bases: 5. CDR3 size: 16 residues. The CDR3 loop is CASSESSGGAEDTQYF. The CDR3 DNA reads as TGCGCCAGCAGTGAGTCGAGCGGGGGGGCCGAAGATACGCAGTATTTT.

The chain is built from TRBV5-1 and TRBJ2-7; 9 bases are shared with TRBD1. Germline lookup yields CDR1 SGHRS and CDR2 YFSETQ. The trim removed 0 bases at V and 6 bases at J, leaving 1 base unmatched. This CDR3 has 13 residues. Here the CDR3 DNA reads TGCGCCAGCAGCTTGGCGGACAGGGGCGAGCAGTACTTC. As protein: CASSLADRGEQYF.

The chain couples TRBV28 to TRBJ2-7; D gene ambiguous. The CDR3 is made up of 15 amino acids. Germline lookup yields CDR1 MDHEN and CDR2 SYDVKM. Trimming took off 5 bases at V and 1 base at J, with 15 bases between the two ends. CDR3 coding DNA: TGTGCCAGCAGTCTTCTCCCCCCAGAATCCTACGAGCAGTACTTC. It codes for CASSLLPPESYEQYF.

J is TRBJ1-5 and V is TRBV25-1; D possibly corresponds to TRBD1 (5 bases). V lost 5 bases to trimming and J lost 7 bases, with 18 bases between them. This CDR3 comprises 15 residues. Germline CDR1 is MGHDK and CDR2 is SYGVNS. This chain's CDR3 is CASSNSQTSGQPQHF. The CDR3 coding sequence is TGTGCCAGCAGTAACTCCCAGACGTCAGGGCAGCCCCAGCATTTT.

V gene TRBV10-1 combines with J gene TRBJ2-3; perhaps TRBD2 as D (6 bases). With 1 base removed from V and 4 bases from J, the gap between germline ends came to 9 bases. CDR3 length: 14 amino acids. The germline V gene has CDR1 WNHNN and CDR2 SYGVQD (reference sequence). CDR3 protein: CASSELGGPDTQYF. The CDR3 region has the DNA TGCGCCAGCAGTGAGTTGGGGGGACCAGATACGCAGTATTTT.

The chain uses TRBV5-1 and TRBJ2-7; TRBD1 matches at 7 bases. The CDR3 has 15 residues. Unmatched junction bases numbered 6, after V lost 1 base and J lost 2 bases. Germline assignment: CDR1 SGHRS and CDR2 YFSETQ. The CDR3 DNA reads as TGCGCCAGCAGCTTGCAGACAGGGAGCACCTACGAGCAGTACTTC. Its protein product is CASSLQTGSTYEQYF.

This chain's CDR3 is CASSLPNSLYGYTF. CDR3 DNA sequence: TGTGCCAGCAGTTTACCAAACTCGCTCTATGGCTACACCTTC. J is TRBJ1-2 and V is TRBV28; D is unclear. The CDR3 loop spans 14 amino acids. Germline V gene data show CDR1 as MDHEN and CDR2 as SYDVKM. Trimming removed 2 bases from V and 4 bases from J, with 11 bases in between.

This clone was counted only a few times. In DNA, the CDR3 is TGTGCCAGAAGCTATAGCCGGGACAGGGGCCATCAGCCCCAGCATTTT. It specifies CARSYSRDRGHQPQHF. The chain recombines TRBV5-3 with TRBJ1-5; 10 nucleotides agree with TRBD1. TRBV5-3 is an ORF, with its function uncertain. The ends lost 3 bases at V and 5 bases at J; junction bases unmatched: 8. The CDR3 covers 16 residues.

The rearrangement links TRBV25-1 to TRBJ1-2, with D perhaps matching TRBD1 (5 bases). This CDR3 is built from 12 residues. Trimming stripped 6 bases from V and 8 bases from J, with 13 bases between. The germline gives CDR1 MGHDK, CDR2 SYGVNS. The CDR3 DNA sequence: TGTGCCAGCAGCGGGGGGTACGGGGGCTACACCTTC. Its translation: CASSGGYGGYTF.

The gene calls are TRBV10-2 and TRBJ1-2; TRBD1 aligns across 11 bases. The CDR3 sequence is 16 residues long. Germline CDR1 WSHSY, CDR2 SAAADI. Losses at the gene ends were 6 bases for V and 3 bases for J; bases not matched to a gene: 9. CDR3 sequence reads: CASSPGQGARDYGYTF. The CDR3 coding sequence is TGCGCCAGCAGCCCCGGACAGGGGGCGCGGGACTATGGCTACACCTTC.

This clone appeared once. The chain links TRBV30 to TRBJ2-2; the D gene is possibly TRBD2 (6 bases). CDR1 and CDR2 (germline): GTSNPN, SVGIG (reference sequence). Deletions cut 4 bases from V and 0 bases from J, with 9 bases between. The CDR3 runs 14 residues. CDR3 sequence: CAWTRGSNTGELFF. The CDR3 DNA reads as TGTGCCTGGACGCGGGGATCGAACACCGGGGAGCTGTTTTTT.

The rearrangement joins TRBV11-2 to TRBJ1-1; tentative D call: TRBD1 (6 bases). The CDR3 totals 14 residues. Germline CDR1 and CDR2: SGHAT and FQNNGV. Trimming cost V 2 bases and J 6 bases, with 13 bases left between them. CDR3 DNA: TGTGCCAGCAGCTTAAACAGGGACGGGCCTGAAGCTTTCTTT. Residues: CASSLNRDGPEAFF.

The chain links TRBV5-1 to TRBJ1-6; D call uncertain. The CDR3 extends over 15 amino acids. With 0 bases removed from V and 7 bases from J, the gap between germline ends came to 11 bases. Germline CDR1 reads SGHRS; CDR2 reads YFSETQ. The CDR3: CASSLGGPRNSPLHF. CDR3 bases: TGCGCCAGCAGCTTGGGAGGGCCTCGCAATTCACCCCTCCACTTT.

The genes are TRBV6-1 and TRBJ1-2; a weak D match, TRBD1 (5 bases). The V gene lost 2 bases and the J gene lost 6 bases, with 13 bases spanning the gap. Germline CDR1 and CDR2: MNHNS and SASEGT. The CDR3 is made up of 14 amino acids. The CDR3 nucleotides are TGTGCCAGCAGTGAACATGGGACTGATGATGGCTACACCTTC. Translating gives CASSEHGTDDGYTF.

This clone was seen only once. The chain carries TRBV5-5 and TRBJ2-7, with D tentatively TRBD2 (6 bases). The germline V gene has CDR1 SGHKS and CDR2 YYEKEE (reference sequence). The CDR3 sequence is 14 residues long. Trimming stripped 0 bases from V and 1 base from J, with 8 bases between. The CDR3 coding sequence is TGTGCCAGCAGCTTGGCCGCGGGGTCCTACGAGCAGTACTTC. Protein: CASSLAAGSYEQYF. Filled out from reference TRBV5-5 and TRBJ2-7, the complete variable domain reads DAGVTQSPTHLIKTRGQQVTLRCSPISGHKSVSWYQQVLGQGPQFIFQYYEKEERGRGNFPDRFSARQFPNYSSELNVNALLLGDSALYLCASSLAAGSYEQYFGPGTRLTVT.

The chain uses TRBV4-2 and TRBJ2-1; 14 bases match TRBD2. This CDR3 spans 19 amino acids. CDR1 and CDR2 from the germline V gene are LGHNA and YNFKEQ. The trim removed 0 bases at V and 5 bases at J, leaving 9 bases unmatched. The CDR3 DNA reads as TGTGCCAGCAGCCAAGAGAGGGGACTAGCGGGAGAAAGGGACAATGAGCAGTTCTTC. This encodes CASSQERGLAGERDNEQFF.

CDR3 sequence reads: CAWRRTSGGTDTQYF. The CDR3, as DNA: TGTGCCTGGAGGCGGACTAGCGGGGGAACAGATACGCAGTATTTT. The rearrangement uses TRBV30 and TRBJ2-3; 13 nucleotides agree with TRBD2. The CDR3 runs to 15 residues. V shed 3 bases, J shed 3 bases, and the junction held 3 bases outside the gene matches. Germline loops: CDR1 GTSNPN, CDR2 SVGIG (reference sequence).

The rearrangement links TRBV7-2 to TRBJ2-6; TRBD1 is a possible D gene (6 bases). V lost 11 bases to trimming and J lost 0 bases, with 14 bases between them. This CDR3 has 15 amino acids. Germline CDR1 SGHTA, CDR2 FQGNSA. CDR3 DNA: TGTGCCGGTTTACAGGGCCCCTCTGGGGCCAACGTCCTGACTTTC. Translating it yields CAGLQGPSGANVLTF.